This TCR beta chain was sequenced for a study of blood T cell repertoires in COVID-19. The wider study: In each case, the material was cDNA or gDNA derived from T cells, B-cell-depleted T cells, or PBMCs.

In the source study's methods: Amplifying reference gene primers gave estimates of nucleated cell counts. Method: immunoSEQ multiplex PCR; TCRdb's copy keeps in-frame clones and lacks some. V and J calls plus clone size are reproduced from that table; the DNA served to infer D and trimming. Of 400,000 to 550,000 clones listed, about 89% were seen once; the top ten hold 4.3%. The germline V gene encodes CDR1 MNHEY and CDR2 SMNVEV (reference sequence). The V end lost 1 base, the J end lost 8 bases, and 11 bases lay between the germline ends. The CDR3 runs 13 residues. The receptor was isolated from a woman aged 25 to 39 with acute or convalescent COVID-19. The V call is TRBV27, the J call TRBJ1-2; D gene ambiguous. The sample consisted of peripheral blood. The DNA of the CDR3 is TGTGCCAGCAGTTTATTAGTTGGTCTAGGCTACACCTTC. Residues: CASSLLVGLGYTF.